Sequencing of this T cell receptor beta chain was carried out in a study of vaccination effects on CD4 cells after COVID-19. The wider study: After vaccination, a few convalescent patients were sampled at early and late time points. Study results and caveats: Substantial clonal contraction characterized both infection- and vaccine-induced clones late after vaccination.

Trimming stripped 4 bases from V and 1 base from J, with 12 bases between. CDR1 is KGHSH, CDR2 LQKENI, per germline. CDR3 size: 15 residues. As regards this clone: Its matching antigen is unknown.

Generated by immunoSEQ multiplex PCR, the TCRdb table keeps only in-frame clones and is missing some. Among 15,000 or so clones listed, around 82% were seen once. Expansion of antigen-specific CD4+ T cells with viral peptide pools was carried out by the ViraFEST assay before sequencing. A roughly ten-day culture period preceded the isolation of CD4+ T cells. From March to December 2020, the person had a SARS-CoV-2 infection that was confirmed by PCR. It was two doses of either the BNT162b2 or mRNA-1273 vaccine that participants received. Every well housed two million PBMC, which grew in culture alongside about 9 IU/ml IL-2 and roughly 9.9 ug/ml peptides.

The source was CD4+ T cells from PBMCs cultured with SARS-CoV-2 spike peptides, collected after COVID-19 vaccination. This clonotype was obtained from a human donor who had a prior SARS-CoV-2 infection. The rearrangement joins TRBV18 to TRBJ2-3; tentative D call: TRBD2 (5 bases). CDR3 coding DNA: TGTGCCAGCTCACAAGCTAGCAGGCGCACAGATACGCAGTATTTT. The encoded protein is CASSQASRRTDTQYF.